These 23 T cell receptor beta chains originate from one sample sequenced in a study of Ad26.COV2.S vaccination and SARS-CoV-2 variants. Assay: immunoSEQ multiplex PCR; the TCRdb copy retains only in-frame clones and omits some. The repertoire consists of about 440,000 clones, with less than 95% occurring once and the leading ten covering about 4.1%. Sample treatment: around 19 received Ad26.COV2.S at low or high dose, single or two shots; 5 received placebo; per-sample allocation not given. Samples came from day 63 after the first vaccine or placebo injection. Source: peripheral blood, taken in a trial of Ad26.COV2.S vaccine versus placebo. These receptor sequences come from a person aged 18-60 years who received the Ad26.COV2.S COVID-19 vaccine or a placebo.

This chain connects TRBV9 to TRBJ2-7; D is unclear. CDR1 is SGDLS, CDR2 YYNGEE, per germline. The germline V and J ends were trimmed by 1 base and 0 bases, with 8 bases remaining between them. The length of the CDR3 is 14 residues. The CDR3 loop reads CASSVYQSSYEQYF. The CDR3 bases are TGTGCCAGCAGCGTATATCAGAGCTCCTACGAGCAGTACTTC.

The chain carries TRBV5-5 and TRBJ2-5; D is undetermined. The germline V gene encodes CDR1 SGHKS and CDR2 YYEKEE (reference sequence). The CDR3 covers 13 residues. Trimming stripped 0 bases from V and 5 bases from J, with 8 bases between. The CDR3 spells CASSLGVAETQYF. In DNA, the CDR3 is TGTGCCAGCAGCTTGGGAGTGGCCGAGACCCAGTACTTC. Full variable domain (rest looked up from reference TRBV5-5 and TRBJ2-5): DAGVTQSPTHLIKTRGQQVTLRCSPISGHKSVSWYQQVLGQGPQFIFQYYEKEERGRGNFPDRFSARQFPNYSSELNVNALLLGDSALYLCASSLGVAETQYFGPGTRLLVL.

The chain joins TRBV19 to TRBJ2-1; 10 positions match TRBD2. Germline V gene sequence: CDR1 LNHDA, CDR2 SQIVND (reference sequence). The CDR3 is made up of 14 amino acids. Trimming took 9 bases from V and 6 from J; bases not matched to a gene: 8. The CDR3 sequence is CASRAGGPVNEQFF. The CDR3 DNA follows: TGTGCCAGCAGAGCGGGAGGGCCCGTCAATGAGCAGTTCTTC. Together with reference TRBV19 and TRBJ2-1, the CDR3 gives the full variable domain: DGGITQSPKYLFRKEGQNVTLSCEQNLNHDAMYWYRQDPGQGLRLIYYSQIVNDFQKGDIAEGYSVSREKKESFPLTVTSAQKNPTAFYLCASRAGGPVNEQFFGPGTRLTVL.

The genes are TRBV5-4 and TRBJ2-5; a weak D match, TRBD2 (6 bases). Germline V gives CDR1 SGHNT, CDR2 YYREEE (reference sequence). The CDR3 has 13 amino acids. With 4 bases removed from V and 5 bases from J, the gap between germline ends came to 12 bases. CDR3 bases: TGTGCCAGCAGCGCGGGACCGCGTGAGACCCAGTACTTC. Translated, it gives CASSAGPRETQYF.

The chain couples TRBV6-5 to TRBJ2-3; 7 nucleotides agree with TRBD2. The CDR3 has 16 amino acids. V gave up 2 bases and J gave up 4 bases; unmatched junction bases: 9. CDR1 and CDR2 (germline): MNHEY, SVGAGI. CDR3 sequence: CASSYEVRGRADTQYF. The CDR3 DNA follows: TGTGCCAGCAGTTACGAGGTGCGGGGGAGGGCAGATACGCAGTATTTT.

This chain uses TRBV5-6 with TRBJ2-1; 13 bases line up with TRBD2. CDR1 SGHDT and CDR2 YYEEEE come from the germline V gene. J was trimmed by 7 bases and V by 4 bases; bases with no gene match: 14. The CDR3 consists of 18 residues. The CDR3 region has the DNA TGTGCCAGCAGCAGACAGTGGACTAGCGGGAGTTTCGCAAATGAGCAGTTCTTC. Translating it yields CASSRQWTSGSFANEQFF.

The chain combines TRBV7-8 with TRBJ1-4; the D gene is possibly TRBD1 (5 bases). V lost 3 bases, J lost 2 bases, and 10 bases lay in between. Germline values: CDR1 SGHVS, CDR2 FQNEAQ. This CDR3 has 15 amino acids. CDR3 region: CASSFRDVTNEKLFF. The CDR3, as DNA: TGTGCCAGCAGCTTCCGGGACGTTACTAATGAAAAACTGTTTTTT.

The gene calls are TRBV28 and TRBJ1-4; D ambiguous. Germline loops: CDR1 MDHEN, CDR2 SYDVKM. The V end was cut by 2 bases, the J end by 5 bases, with 15 bases between. The CDR3 loop spans 16 amino acids. CDR3 DNA: TGTGCCAGCAGTTTAGAGAGGGCAGTCATGAATGAAAAACTGTTTTTT. This codes for CASSLERAVMNEKLFF.

The chain has TRBV6-1 and TRBJ2-7; D uncertain. The V gene's germline CDR1 is MNHNS and CDR2 SASEGT. V was trimmed by 1 base and J by 7 bases, leaving 23 bases between them. This CDR3 has 17 amino acids. CDR3 sequence (DNA): TGTGCCAGCAGTGAAGAAAGGGAAGGAAGCTATCTTGGGGAGCAGTACTTC. This encodes CASSEEREGSYLGEQYF.

This clone was observed once. The chain joins TRBV7-9 to TRBJ2-2; D possibly uses TRBD1 or TRBD2 (6 bases each). The CDR3 contains 15 residues. V dropped 4 bases and J dropped 5 bases, with 14 bases sitting between them. Germline V gene lookup returns CDR1 SEHNR and CDR2 FQNEAQ (reference sequence). The CDR3 is CASSSLGGRTGELFF. The DNA for the CDR3 is TGTGCCAGCAGCTCGCTTGGGGGGCGGACCGGGGAGCTGTTTTTT.

The J gene is TRBJ2-3, the V gene TRBV28; 8 bases map to TRBD1. Trimming took 5 bases from V and 3 from J; bases not matched to a gene: 7. The CDR3 has 15 residues. Germline V lookup: CDR1 MDHEN, CDR2 SYDVKM. The CDR3 is CASSTAGQGTDTQYF. CDR3 in DNA: TGTGCCAGCAGTACGGCAGGACAGGGAACAGATACGCAGTATTTT.

The chain recombines TRBV7-8 with TRBJ2-1; D not certain. Germline-derived CDR1 and CDR2 are SGHVS and FQNEAQ. There are 13 residues in the CDR3. Trimming removed 1 base at V and 0 bases at J, with 1 base between. The CDR3 spells CASSLGSYNEQFF. As DNA, the CDR3 is TGTGCCAGCAGCTTAGGCTCCTACAATGAGCAGTTCTTC.

V gene TRBV7-2 combines with J gene TRBJ2-1, with D possibly matching TRBD2 (5 bases). CDR1 and CDR2 (germline): SGHTA, FQGNSA. There are 19 residues in the CDR3. Trimming stripped 3 bases from V and 4 bases from J, with 25 bases between. For the CDR3, the DNA is TGTGCCAGCAGCTTTGGCGTCAATTTAGGCGGGCTCTCATACAATGAGCAGTTCTTC. The encoded protein is CASSFGVNLGGLSYNEQFF.

The chain employs TRBV12-3 or TRBV12-4 and TRBJ2-5; the D call may be TRBD1 or TRBD2 (5 bases each). V lost 2 bases and J lost 5, with 9 bases in between. The CDR3 is 13 amino acids. CDR3 DNA: TGTGCCAGCAGTTTAACGGGACGGGAGACCCAGTACTTC. Translating it yields CASSLTGRETQYF.

The V and J genes are TRBV4-3 and TRBJ2-1; either TRBD1 or TRBD2 may supply D (6 bases each). Deletions cut 4 bases from V and 0 bases from J, with 13 bases between. This CDR3 is 16 amino acids long. In germline, CDR1 is LGHNA, CDR2 YSLEER. The CDR3 region is CASSRGAGFSYNEQFF. CDR3 nucleotide sequence: TGCGCCAGCAGCCGGGGGGCGGGATTCTCCTACAATGAGCAGTTCTTC.

This rearrangement joins TRBV4-2 to TRBJ2-7; the match to TRBD2 covers 11 bases. CDR1 LGHNA and CDR2 YNFKEQ come from the germline V gene. CDR3 length equals 21 residues. The CDR3 DNA sequence: TGTCCCCGCCGCCCGCGGGGGGGGGAGAAGGTAGCGGGAGGGCCTCGTCCCGAGCAGTACTTC. Its translation: CPRRPRGGEKVAGGPRPEQYF.

The rearrangement links TRBV7-2 to TRBJ2-1; no reliable D call. The germline V gene has CDR1 SGHTA and CDR2 FQGNSA. Trimming removed 0 bases from V and 4 bases from J, with 10 bases in between. The CDR3 is made up of 15 amino acids. The CDR3 here is CASSLAPARYNEQFF. The CDR3 DNA is TGTGCCAGCAGCTTAGCGCCGGCTCGGTACAATGAGCAGTTCTTC.

In its sample, this clone was seen a few times. The chain links TRBV7-3 to TRBJ1-1; D remains unclear. The CDR3 has 12 residues. With 5 bases removed from V and 8 bases from J, the gap between germline ends came to 12 bases. CDR1 and CDR2 from the germline V gene are SGHTA and FQGTGA. The CDR3: CASSPARVEAFF. Here the CDR3 DNA reads TGTGCCAGCAGCCCTGCGCGTGTCGAAGCTTTCTTT.

The V gene is TRBV4-1, the J gene TRBJ1-5; possibly TRBD1 for D (5 bases). The CDR3 runs to 14 residues. The germline V and J ends were trimmed by 0 bases and 8 bases, with 11 bases remaining between them. Germline CDR1 reads MGHRA; CDR2 reads YSYEKL. CDR3 amino acids: CASSQESQGEPQHF. The CDR3 nucleotides read TGCGCCAGCAGCCAAGAATCTCAGGGTGAGCCCCAGCATTTT.

The gene calls are TRBV4-2 and TRBJ2-3; 9 bases line up with TRBD2. With 1 base clipped from V and 5 bases from J, the junction kept 4 bases outside the gene matches. The length of the CDR3 is 15 residues. From germline, CDR1 is LGHNA and CDR2 YNFKEQ. CDR3 sequence (DNA): TGTGCCAGCAGCCAAGCAGGCGGGAGGGAAGATACGCAGTATTTT. This gives the protein CASSQAGGREDTQYF.

This chain joins TRBV11-1 and TRBJ2-5, with D unresolved. Trimming left V 5 bases short and J 1 base short, with 14 bases between. Germline CDR1 reads SGHAT; CDR2 reads FQDESV (reference sequence). The CDR3 contains 15 residues. CDR3 region: CASSGRVAGQETQYF. The CDR3 DNA reads TGTGCCAGCAGCGGTAGGGTCGCAGGCCAAGAGACCCAGTACTTC.

The gene calls are TRBV28 and TRBJ2-1; 13 positions agree with TRBD2. The CDR3 has 18 residues. V trimming: 4 bases; J trimming: 2 bases; junction bases outside the gene matches: 8. The V gene's germline CDR1 is MDHEN and CDR2 SYDVKM. The CDR3 loop reads CASSYPGTSGDAYNEQFF. CDR3 sequence (DNA): TGTGCCAGCAGTTATCCCGGGACTAGCGGGGATGCCTACAATGAGCAGTTCTTC.

V and J are TRBV2 and TRBJ1-4; perhaps TRBD1 as D (5 bases). The V end was cut by 6 bases, the J end by 7 bases, with 12 bases between. The CDR3 is made up of 13 amino acids. Germline-derived CDR1 and CDR2 are SNHLY and FYNNEI. The CDR3 bases are TGTGCCAGCAGGGGGGGAGAAGGTGAAAAACTGTTTTTT. This gives the protein CASRGGEGEKLFF.